This T cell receptor beta chain was captured by sequencing in a study of prognosis after radiotherapy for stage I lung cancer. Study details: Among the patients, a few developed distant metastases after radiotherapy at a median of around seven months, and about 15 showed no significant progression.

The table lists this clonotype with many counts. The antigen remains undetermined. Two-round multiplex PCR amplified TCR beta CDR3 from genomic DNA. The first PCR round targeted every TRBV and TRBJ gene with specific primers. Second-round PCR employed universal primers. MiXCR, applied by TCRdb to the multiplex PCR reads, yields one record per CDR3 protein. The repertoire holds under 50,000 distinct CDR3 sequences, with 24% as singletons. This CDR3 spans 13 amino acids. The ends were cut back, 3 bases at V and 2 bases at J, with 5 bases in the middle. CDR1 is SNHLY and CDR2 is FYNNEI in the germline V gene. Assessment by CT and PET/CT found all patients node-negative, and none had prior chemotherapy, radiotherapy or other malignancies. Whole-study results and caveats: Shannon entropy after stereotactic body radiation therapy was lower in patients who developed distant metastases.

The receptor's source is a donor aged 50 or older with non-small cell lung cancer. The specimen was PBMCs, collected before or after stereotactic body radiation therapy (not recorded which). V usage is TRBV2 and J usage is TRBJ1-3; no definite D call. The DNA for the CDR3 is TGTGCCAGCAGTGAGAATGCTGGAAACACCATATATTTT. Encoded protein: CASSENAGNTIYF.